These 3 T cell receptor beta chains were sequenced from one sample in a study of regulatory T cells in long-lasting Graves disease. Construction of TCR beta libraries relied on iRepertoire HTBI primers and on Arm-PCR targeting CDR3 regions. Each CDR3 protein gets one entry after TCRdb re-called the multiplex PCR reads with MiXCR. The data contain 400,000 to 600,000 distinct CDR3 sequences, around a fifth of them seen just once; the ten biggest clones take up 7% to 9%. The sample's time point: persistent/refractory GD, antithyroid drugs over 5 years with positive TRAb. PBMC RNA served as the TCR library source. The material was peripheral blood mononuclear cells (PBMCs), obtained when the disease was refractory, from a patient treated with antithyroid drugs. The receptors derive from a female donor with Graves disease.

This clonotype was observed many times. J is TRBJ1-5 and V is TRBV10-1; TRBD1 is a possible D gene (5 bases). Looked up from germline, CDR1 is WNHNN and CDR2 is SYGVQD (reference sequence). Deletions cut 10 bases from V and 4 bases from J, with 14 bases between. The CDR3 has 13 amino acids. The CDR3 loop reads CATGGEGNQPQHF. CDR3 DNA: TGCGCCACCGGCGGGGAGGGGAATCAGCCCCAGCATTTT.

The sample holds many counts of this clonotype. The chain combines TRBV12-5 with TRBJ2-2; 9 positions agree with TRBD2. The germline V gene has CDR1 LGHNT and CDR2 FRNRAP. This CDR3 contains 16 residues. V shed 2 bases, J shed 6 bases, and the junction held 7 bases outside the gene matches. CDR3: CASGLQGLARPGELFF. The DNA of the CDR3 is TGTGCTAGTGGTTTGCAGGGACTAGCTAGACCCGGGGAGCTGTTTTTT.

This chain joins TRBV28 and TRBJ2-1; TRBD2 agrees at 7 bases. Per the germline V gene, CDR1 is MDHEN and CDR2 is SYDVKM. The CDR3 has 14 residues. J was trimmed by 7 bases and V by 7 bases; bases with no gene match: 10. The CDR3 coding sequence is TGTGCCAGCAACCCTGCGCGGGAGTGGAATGAGCAGTTCTTC. Translating gives CASNPAREWNEQFF.